The 11 T cell receptor beta chains reported below all come from one sample, sequenced in a study of beta chain features in type 1 diabetes. Study findings and constraints: In all four CD4+ subsets, TCRB CDR3 length was significantly, moderately reduced in type 1 diabetes.

No cognate antigen is known for these TCRs. As every portion of the isolated RNA was reverse transcribed, the sequencing read expressed TCRB transcripts. Sequencing was performed with immunoSEQ multiplex PCR; in TCRdb, only in-frame clones are kept and a portion is missing. The top ten hold under 0.75% of the sample, which has around 150,000 clones, roughly 10% seen once. The sequenced sample was central memory CD4+ T cells from blood. The origin of the receptors is a woman aged 30 to 39 with type 1 diabetes.

A few counts support this clone. V and J are TRBV7-2 and TRBJ2-7; the match to TRBD2 covers 15 bases. The CDR3 spans 15 residues. Trimming took 5 bases from V and 2 from J; bases not matched to a gene: 1. In germline, CDR1 is SGHTA, CDR2 FQGNSA. CDR3 sequence (DNA): TGTGCCAGCAGCAGGACTAGCGGGAGGGCCTACGAGCAGTACTTC. This encodes CASSRTSGRAYEQYF. Using reference TRBV7-2 and TRBJ2-7 for the parts outside the CDR3, the full variable domain is GAGVSQSPSNKVTEKGKDVELRCDPISGHTALYWYRQSLGQGLEFLIYFQGNSAPDKSGLPSDRFSAERTGGSVSTLTIQRTQQEDSAVYLCASSRTSGRAYEQYFGPGTRLTVT.

V and J are TRBV6-9 and TRBJ1-2, with 7 bases identical to TRBD1. Germline V gene sequence: CDR1 MNHGY, CDR2 SVAAGI. The CDR3 extends over 13 amino acids. Losses at the gene ends were 6 bases for V and 3 bases for J; bases not matched to a gene: 4. The CDR3 spells CASSSDRDYGYTF. CDR3 bases: TGTGCCAGCAGCTCCGACAGGGACTATGGCTACACCTTC.

This chain joins TRBV5-1 and TRBJ2-7; 7 bases are a match to TRBD2. The CDR3 consists of 14 residues. J was trimmed by 0 bases and V by 2 bases; bases with no gene match: 2. Germline CDR1 is SGHRS and CDR2 is YFSETQ. For the CDR3, the DNA is TGCGCCAGCAGCTTCTCTAGCGGCTCCTACGAGCAGTACTTC. This codes for CASSFSSGSYEQYF.

This clone was observed a handful of times. The chain joins TRBV4-2 to TRBJ1-2, with D hard to call. The germline gives CDR1 LGHNA, CDR2 YNFKEQ. There are 13 residues in the CDR3. With 0 bases removed from V and 4 bases from J, the gap between germline ends came to 6 bases. The chain's CDR3 is CASSQDGLYGYTF. In DNA form, the CDR3 reads TGTGCCAGCAGCCAAGACGGACTCTATGGCTACACCTTC.

On this clone: The sample has other DNA sequences that encode this CDR3 too. V usage is TRBV5-1 and J usage is TRBJ2-1; the D is unclear. CDR3 length: 14 amino acids. Deletions cut 3 bases from V and 7 bases from J, with 14 bases between. CDR1 and CDR2 from the germline V gene are SGHRS and YFSETQ. The CDR3 spells CASSSNQPRNEQFF. The CDR3, as DNA: TGCGCCAGCAGCTCCAACCAACCCAGGAATGAGCAGTTCTTC.

In its sample, this clone was seen a few times. The gene calls are TRBV6-1 and TRBJ2-7; 7 nucleotides agree with TRBD1. This CDR3 region has 12 residues. Germline CDR1 and CDR2: MNHNS and SASEGT. Losses at the gene ends were 4 bases for V and 6 bases for J; bases not matched to a gene: 3. The CDR3 protein is CASSGDRVEQYF. CDR3 coding DNA: TGTGCCAGCAGTGGAGACAGGGTCGAGCAGTACTTC.

This clone has at least ten counts. The rearrangement uses TRBV28 and TRBJ2-5; D is possibly TRBD2 (6 bases). CDR1 is MDHEN, CDR2 SYDVKM, per germline. The CDR3 is 14 amino acids. Trimming removed 1 base at V and 5 bases at J, with 11 bases between. The DNA of the CDR3 is TGTGCCAGCAGTTTATCGGCGGGAACGGAGACCCAGTACTTC. Translating it yields CASSLSAGTETQYF.

In its sample, this clone was seen a few times. The chain is built from TRBV2 and TRBJ2-5; 8 bases map to TRBD2. Germline-derived CDR1 and CDR2 are SNHLY and FYNNEI. The trim removed 0 bases at V and 2 bases at J, leaving 5 bases unmatched. CDR3 length equals 16 residues. Here the CDR3 reads CASSEAEREGQETQYF. The CDR3 DNA is TGTGCCAGCAGTGAAGCGGAACGGGAGGGTCAAGAGACCCAGTACTTC.

The sample holds a few counts of this clone. V usage is TRBV14 and J usage is TRBJ2-2; D might be TRBD2 (6 bases). CDR1 SGHDN and CDR2 FVKESK come from the germline V gene. This CDR3 spans 15 amino acids. Trimming took off 4 bases at V and 4 bases at J, with 13 bases between the two ends. This CDR3 reads CASSRVAARTGELFF. The CDR3 nucleotides are TGTGCCAGCAGCCGGGTAGCGGCACGCACCGGGGAGCTGTTTTTT.

The CDR3 here is CASSSRGETQYF. The CDR3 DNA follows: TGTGCCAGCAGTTCTAGGGGGGAGACCCAGTACTTC. The V and J genes are TRBV6-6 and TRBJ2-5; D possibly corresponds to TRBD1 (6 bases). Germline loops: CDR1 MNHNY, CDR2 SVGAGI (reference sequence). The V end was cut by 4 bases, the J end by 5 bases, with 8 bases between. The CDR3 extends over 12 amino acids.

This chain links TRBV4-2 with TRBJ2-3, with TRBD2 matching over 11 bases. Germline CDR1 reads LGHNA; CDR2 reads YNFKEQ. The J segment lost 2 bases and the V segment lost 0 bases, leaving 4 bases of the junction unmatched. The CDR3 runs to 17 residues. The CDR3 bases are TGTGCCAGCAGCCAAGATGGGACTAGCGGCTCCACAGATACGCAGTATTTT. As protein: CASSQDGTSGSTDTQYF.